Below, 11 T cell receptor beta chains from the same sample are listed, as sequenced in a study of cytomegalovirus exposure and HLA in healthy donors. Primers: 60 Vbeta forward and 13 Jbeta reverse. Repertoires were generated with immunoSEQ multiplex PCR, while TCRdb's copy carries only in-frame clones and drops some. The table records a few hundred thousand clones, around four fifths of them present only once. Specimen: PBMCs. These receptors all come from a woman aged 40 to 50 in good health and CMV-seropositive.

In its sample, this clone was seen a few times. The CDR3 region is CASSLEAGGTDTQYF. The CDR3 DNA follows: TGTGCCAGCAGCTTAGAGGCAGGGGGCACAGATACGCAGTATTTT. The V gene is TRBV7-2, the J gene TRBJ2-3, with a tentative D call TRBD1 (6 bases). Trimming removed 1 base from V and 1 base from J, with 9 bases in between. The CDR3 spans 15 residues. CDR1 and CDR2 from the germline V gene are SGHTA and FQGNSA.

In the case of this clone: Other DNA sequences within the sample encode an identical CDR3. This rearrangement joins TRBV27 to TRBJ2-1, with TRBD1 as a possible D gene (6 bases). V lost 2 bases and J 0 bases, leaving 8 bases between the germline ends. Germline V gene lookup returns CDR1 MNHEY and CDR2 SMNVEV (reference sequence). This CDR3 is 15 amino acids long. The CDR3 spells CASSLTGSSYNEQFF. The DNA for the CDR3 is TGTGCCAGCAGTTTAACAGGGAGCTCCTACAATGAGCAGTTCTTC.

V usage is TRBV2 and J usage is TRBJ2-5; 7 bases align to TRBD2. Germline loops: CDR1 SNHLY, CDR2 FYNNEI. V lost 6 bases to trimming and J lost 2 bases; unmatched junction nucleotides: 9. The CDR3 spans 15 residues. In nucleotides, the CDR3 is TGTGCCAGCAGCACGTCTACTAGCGAGCAAGAGACCCAGTACTTC. Its translation: CASSTSTSEQETQYF.

J is TRBJ1-3 and V is TRBV2; D is perhaps TRBD1 (5 bases). This CDR3 is built from 15 residues. From germline, CDR1 is SNHLY and CDR2 FYNNEI. V was clipped by 7 bases and J by 1 base, with 14 bases between them. The CDR3 sequence: CASKAGRGSGNTIYF. The CDR3 DNA sequence: TGTGCCAGCAAGGCGGGCCGGGGGTCTGGAAACACCATATATTTT.

The rearrangement joins TRBV7-9 to TRBJ2-7; perhaps TRBD1 as D (5 bases). The CDR3 runs 14 residues. The V gene's germline CDR1 is SEHNR and CDR2 FQNEAQ (reference sequence). V was cut by 4 bases and J by 6 bases, with 16 bases left in between. For the CDR3, the DNA is TGTGCCAGCAGCTCTCAGGGCGCGACCACCGAGCAGTACTTC. It specifies CASSSQGATTEQYF.

This chain uses TRBV5-1 with TRBJ2-7; a weak D match, TRBD2 (5 bases). CDR3 length equals 13 residues. Trimming shortened V by 5 bases and J by 3 bases, and 12 bases separated the two germline ends. The germline gives CDR1 SGHRS, CDR2 YFSETQ. CDR3 sequence (DNA): TGCGCCAGCAGTCGGGGTTCGTACTACGAGCAGTACTTC. This encodes CASSRGSYYEQYF.

This clone has only one observation. This chain joins TRBV29-1 and TRBJ2-1; TRBD2 matches 13 bases. V lost 6 bases to trimming and J lost 1 base; unmatched junction nucleotides: 3. The CDR3 extends over 15 amino acids. Germline loops: CDR1 SQVTM, CDR2 ANQGSEA. The chain's CDR3 is CSVGTSGISYNEQFF. Written as DNA, the CDR3 is TGCAGCGTCGGGACTAGCGGGATTTCCTACAATGAGCAGTTCTTC.

The chain joins TRBV2 to TRBJ2-1; no clear D. Trimming left V 5 bases short and J 3 bases short, with 8 bases between. Germline lookup yields CDR1 SNHLY and CDR2 FYNNEI. This CDR3 comprises 13 residues. The CDR3 coding sequence is TGTGCCAGCAGTATACAGATCTACAATGAGCAGTTCTTC. Its translation is CASSIQIYNEQFF.

This clone was counted a single time. The rearrangement joins TRBV29-1 to TRBJ2-7; D is ambiguous. V dropped 1 base and J dropped 2 bases, with 15 bases sitting between them. Germline CDR1 and CDR2: SQVTM and ANQGSEA. The CDR3 spans 15 residues. The CDR3 protein is CSVEAIDGAPYEQYF. CDR3 bases: TGCAGCGTTGAAGCCATCGACGGAGCCCCCTACGAGCAGTACTTC.

The CDR3 nucleotides are TGTGCCAGTAGTATCACAGGCACAGATACGCAGTATTTT. Translating gives CASSITGTDTQYF. The V and J genes are TRBV19 and TRBJ2-3; D gene unclear. The V gene's germline CDR1 is LNHDA and CDR2 SQIVND (reference sequence). The germline V and J ends were trimmed by 3 bases and 1 base, with 5 bases remaining between them. There are 13 residues in the CDR3.

This clone was observed once. The chain combines TRBV19 with TRBJ2-7; 7 bases agree with TRBD2. From germline, CDR1 is LNHDA and CDR2 SQIVND (reference sequence). Trimming cost V 1 base and J 1 base; bases outside gene matches: 1. The CDR3 is 14 residues long. The CDR3 spells CASSIASGSYEQYF. CDR3 coding DNA: TGTGCCAGTAGTATAGCTAGCGGTTCCTACGAGCAGTACTTC.